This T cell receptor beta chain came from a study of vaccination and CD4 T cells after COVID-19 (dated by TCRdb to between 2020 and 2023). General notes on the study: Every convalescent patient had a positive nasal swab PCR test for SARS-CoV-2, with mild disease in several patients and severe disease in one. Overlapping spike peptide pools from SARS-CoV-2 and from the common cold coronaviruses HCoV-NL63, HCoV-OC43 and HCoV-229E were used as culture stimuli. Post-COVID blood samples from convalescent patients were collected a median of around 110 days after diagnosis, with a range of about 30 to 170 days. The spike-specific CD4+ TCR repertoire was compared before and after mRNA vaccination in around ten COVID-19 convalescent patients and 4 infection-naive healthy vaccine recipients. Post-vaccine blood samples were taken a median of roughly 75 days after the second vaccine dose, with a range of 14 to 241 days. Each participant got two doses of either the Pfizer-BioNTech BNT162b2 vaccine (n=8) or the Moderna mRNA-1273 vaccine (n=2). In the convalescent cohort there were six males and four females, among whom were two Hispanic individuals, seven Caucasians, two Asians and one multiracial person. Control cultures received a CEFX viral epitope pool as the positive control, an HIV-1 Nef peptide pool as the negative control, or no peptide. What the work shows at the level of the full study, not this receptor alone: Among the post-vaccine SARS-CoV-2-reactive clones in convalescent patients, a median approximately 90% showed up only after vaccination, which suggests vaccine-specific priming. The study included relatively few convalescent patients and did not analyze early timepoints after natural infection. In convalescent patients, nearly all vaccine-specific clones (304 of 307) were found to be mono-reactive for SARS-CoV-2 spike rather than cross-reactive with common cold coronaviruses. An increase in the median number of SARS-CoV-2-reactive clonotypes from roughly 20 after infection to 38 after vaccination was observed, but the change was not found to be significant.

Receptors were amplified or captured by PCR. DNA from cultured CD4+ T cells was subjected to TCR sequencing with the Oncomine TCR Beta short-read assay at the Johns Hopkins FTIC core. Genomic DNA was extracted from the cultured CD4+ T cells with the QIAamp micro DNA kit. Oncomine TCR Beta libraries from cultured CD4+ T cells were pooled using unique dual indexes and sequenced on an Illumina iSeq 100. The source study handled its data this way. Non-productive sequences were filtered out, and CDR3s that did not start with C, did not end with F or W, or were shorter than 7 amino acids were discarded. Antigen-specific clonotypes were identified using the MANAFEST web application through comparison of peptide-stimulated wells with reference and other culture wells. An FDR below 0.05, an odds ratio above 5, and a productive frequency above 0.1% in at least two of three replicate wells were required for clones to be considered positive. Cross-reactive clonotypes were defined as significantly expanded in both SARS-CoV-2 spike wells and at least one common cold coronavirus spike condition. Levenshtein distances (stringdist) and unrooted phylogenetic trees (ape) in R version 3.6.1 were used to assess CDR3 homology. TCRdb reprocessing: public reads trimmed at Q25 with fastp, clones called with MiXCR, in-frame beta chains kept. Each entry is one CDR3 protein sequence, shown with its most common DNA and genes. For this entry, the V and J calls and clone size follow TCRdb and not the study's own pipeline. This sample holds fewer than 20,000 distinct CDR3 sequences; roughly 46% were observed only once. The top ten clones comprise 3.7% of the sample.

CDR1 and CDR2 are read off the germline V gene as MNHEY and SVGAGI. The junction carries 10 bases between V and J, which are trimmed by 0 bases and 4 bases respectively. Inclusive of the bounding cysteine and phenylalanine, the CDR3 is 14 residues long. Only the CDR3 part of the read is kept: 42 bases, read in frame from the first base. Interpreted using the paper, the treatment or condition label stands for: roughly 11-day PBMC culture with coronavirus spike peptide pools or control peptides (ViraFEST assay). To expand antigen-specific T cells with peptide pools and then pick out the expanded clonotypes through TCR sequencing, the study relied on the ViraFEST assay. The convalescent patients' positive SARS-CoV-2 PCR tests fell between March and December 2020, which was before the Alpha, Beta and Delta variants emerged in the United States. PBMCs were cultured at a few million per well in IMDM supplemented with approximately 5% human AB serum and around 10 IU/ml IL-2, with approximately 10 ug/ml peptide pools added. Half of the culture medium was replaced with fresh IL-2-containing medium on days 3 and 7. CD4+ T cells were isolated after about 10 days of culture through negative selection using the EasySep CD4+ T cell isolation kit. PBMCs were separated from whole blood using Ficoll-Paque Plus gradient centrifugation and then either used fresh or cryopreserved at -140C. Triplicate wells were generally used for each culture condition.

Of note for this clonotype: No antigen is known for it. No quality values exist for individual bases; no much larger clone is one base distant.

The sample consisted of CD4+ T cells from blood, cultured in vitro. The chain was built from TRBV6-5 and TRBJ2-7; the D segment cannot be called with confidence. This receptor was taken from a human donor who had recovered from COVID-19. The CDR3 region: CASSYSPSTYEQYF. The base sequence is TGTGCCAGCAGTTACTCCCCAAGTACGTACGAGCAGTACTTC.